The table lists the clone carrying this TCR beta chain with a few counts. Antigen unknown. Primers: 60 Vbeta forward and 13 Jbeta reverse. Measured with immunoSEQ multiplex PCR; TCRdb has only the in-frame clones, and not every one. Among about 150,000 clones listed, approximately 75% were seen once. These data are taken from a study of cytomegalovirus exposure and HLA in healthy donors. Study in general: In terms of ancestry, the Caucasian-associated cluster contained roughly 81% of the 300 to 400 genotyped donors.

The study's findings and limits: Usually a TCR sequence was rare, but some public TCRs were found in many donors.

The source is a man younger than 30 in good health and CMV-seronegative. The sample taken for sequencing was PBMCs.

CDR3 sequence: CASSQAGGNSPLHF. The CDR3 DNA reads TGTGCCAGTAGTCAGGCGGGAGGCAATTCACCCCTCCACTTT. The chain joins TRBV19 to TRBJ1-6; D remains ambiguous. With 5 bases removed from V and 7 bases from J, the gap between germline ends came to 12 bases. Per germline, CDR1 LNHDA and CDR2 SQIVND (reference sequence). The CDR3 covers 14 residues.